The T cell receptor beta chain under discussion was sequenced for a study of CD4 T cells in relation to SARS-CoV-2 and coronaviruses. Study conclusions and caveats: Memory recall responses, not primary responses primed in culture, are what the assay detects.

Worth noting for this clone: Antigen unknown.

The CDR3 sequence is 14 residues long. V was pared by 0 bases and J by 4 bases, with 7 bases between. The germline CDR1 and CDR2 sequences are SGHNT and YYREEE (reference sequence). Generated by immunoSEQ multiplex PCR, the TCRdb table keeps only in-frame clones and is missing some. This sample has about 37,000 clones, with over 75% found just once. The TCR originated in an adult with COVID-19. Input material: memory CD4+ T cells from PBMCs. J is TRBJ1-4 and V is TRBV5-4; D is ambiguous. The CDR3 loop is CASSLVGLNEKLFF. CDR3 nucleotide sequence: TGTGCCAGCAGCTTGGTAGGACTTAATGAAAAACTGTTTTTT. Filled out from reference TRBV5-4 and TRBJ1-4, the complete variable domain reads ETGVTQSPTHLIKTRGQQVTLRCSSQSGHNTVSWYQQALGQGPQFIFQYYREEENGRGNFPPRFSGLQFPNYSSELNVNALELDDSALYLCASSLVGLNEKLFFGSGTQLSVL.